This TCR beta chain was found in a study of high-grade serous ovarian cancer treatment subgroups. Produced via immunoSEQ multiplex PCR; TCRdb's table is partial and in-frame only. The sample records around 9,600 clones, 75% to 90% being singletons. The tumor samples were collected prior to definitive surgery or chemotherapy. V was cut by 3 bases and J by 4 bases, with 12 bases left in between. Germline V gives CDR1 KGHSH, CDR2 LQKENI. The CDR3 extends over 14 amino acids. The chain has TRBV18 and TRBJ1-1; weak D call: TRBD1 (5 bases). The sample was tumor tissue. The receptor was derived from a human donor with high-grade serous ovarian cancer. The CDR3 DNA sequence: TGTGCCAGCTCACCGACGGGGGGGGGCACTGAAGCTTTCTTT. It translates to CASSPTGGGTEAFF.